These 25 T cell receptor beta chains were sequenced from one sample in a study of blood T cell repertoires in COVID-19 (dated by TCRdb to 2019 to 2021). Receptors were amplified or captured by the immunoSEQ multiplex PCR assay. The source is immuneACCESS, and TCRdb retained only in-frame sequences with V and J called. Part of the clones is not carried over; for the studies checked, unresolved V genes explain less than half of this, and the remainder is unexplained. The sample table records over 450,000 clones; 70% to 90% of these occur just once. The ten most abundant clones make up roughly 8% of the sample. The specimen sequenced was peripheral blood. The receptor source for this set is a woman between 50 and 59 years old with COVID-19, enrolled during active disease.

This chain joins TRBV18 and TRBJ1-1; D remains ambiguous. Trimming stripped 3 bases from V and 8 bases from J, with 10 bases between. This CDR3 contains 12 residues. Germline loops: CDR1 KGHSH, CDR2 LQKENI. The CDR3 here is CASSPLQNEAFF. As DNA, the CDR3 is TGTGCCAGCTCACCTTTACAGAACGAAGCTTTCTTT.

The chain joins TRBV28 to TRBJ1-1, with a possible D match to TRBD1 (5 bases). Germline values: CDR1 MDHEN, CDR2 SYDVKM. This CDR3 has 12 amino acids. V was pared by 6 bases and J by 2 bases, with 7 bases between. Here the CDR3 reads CASSGGNTEAFF. CDR3 sequence (DNA): TGTGCCAGCAGCGGGGGAAACACTGAAGCTTTCTTT.

CDR3 amino acids: CASSSEGRTGAFF. CDR3 sequence (DNA): TGTGCCAGCAGCTCAGAGGGTCGAACGGGAGCTTTCTTT. The chain joins TRBV7-9 to TRBJ1-1; D ambiguous. Germline V gene sequence: CDR1 SEHNR, CDR2 FQNEAQ (reference sequence). Trimming stripped 4 bases from V and 10 bases from J, with 16 bases between. CDR3 length: 13 residues. The whole variable domain, remainder taken from reference TRBV7-9 and TRBJ1-1, is DTGVSQNPRHKITKRGQNVTFRCDPISEHNRLYWYRQTLGQGPEFLTYFQNEAQLEKSRLLSDRFSAERPKGSFSTLEIQRTEQGDSAMYLCASSSEGRTGAFFGQGTRLTVV.

The V call is TRBV6-5, the J call TRBJ1-6; a weak D match, TRBD1 (5 bases). The CDR3 runs to 14 residues. V shed 5 bases and J shed 9 bases, with 14 bases lying between them. The V gene's germline CDR1 is MNHEY and CDR2 SVGAGI. The CDR3, as DNA: TGTGCCAGCAGTACCCGACAGACACCTTCACCCCTCCACTTT. Translation: CASSTRQTPSPLHF.

V is TRBV7-2 and J is TRBJ2-7; weak D call: TRBD2 (7 bases). The CDR3 has 13 residues. Germline V gene sequence: CDR1 SGHTA, CDR2 FQGNSA. The DNA for the CDR3 is TGTGCAGGGGGGGGCACCCAATCCTACGAGCAGTACTTC. This encodes CAGGGTQSYEQYF. The entire variable domain, with the rest obtained from reference TRBV7-2 and TRBJ2-7, is as follows: GAGVSQSPSNKVTEKGKDVELRCDPISGHTALYWYRQSLGQGLEFLIYFQGNSAPDKSGLPSDRFSAERTGGSVSTLTIQRTQQEDSAVYLCAGGGTQSYEQYFGPGTRLTVT.

CDR3 bases: TGTGCCAGCAGCCCGGGCGGGGGGGGTTCGGCAGATACGCAGTATTTT. Amino acids: CASSPGGGGSADTQYF. The J gene is TRBJ2-3, the V gene TRBV7-2; 9 bases agree with TRBD2. In germline, CDR1 is SGHTA, CDR2 FQGNSA. This CDR3 spans 16 amino acids. V was pared by 5 bases and J by 4 bases, with 10 bases of the junction left unmatched. Together with reference TRBV7-2 and TRBJ2-3, the CDR3 gives the full variable domain: GAGVSQSPSNKVTEKGKDVELRCDPISGHTALYWYRQSLGQGLEFLIYFQGNSAPDKSGLPSDRFSAERTGGSVSTLTIQRTQQEDSAVYLCASSPGGGGSADTQYFGPGTRLTVL.

This chain connects TRBV2 to TRBJ2-1, with 9 bases lining up with TRBD1. This CDR3 comprises 20 residues. V was clipped by 3 bases and J by 0 bases; unmatched bases: 15. Germline-derived CDR1 and CDR2 are SNHLY and FYNNEI. The CDR3 region is CASSDPGTGQSLRSYNEQFF. In DNA form, the CDR3 reads TGTGCCAGCAGTGATCCCGGGACAGGGCAATCACTACGCTCCTACAATGAGCAGTTCTTC. Looking up the rest from reference TRBV2 and TRBJ2-1 gives the full variable domain: EPEVTQTPSHQVTQMGQEVILRCVPISNHLYFYWYRQILGQKVEFLVSFYNNEISEKSEIFDDQFSVERPDGSNFTLKIRSTKLEDSAMYFCASSDPGTGQSLRSYNEQFFGPGTRLTVL.

This clone was seen a single time. Here the CDR3 DNA reads TGTGCCAGCAGCCAAGGGCCAGAGGGGAGGACTGAAGCTTTCTTT. It is translated as CASSQGPEGRTEAFF. The rearrangement links TRBV3-1 (or the pseudogene TRBV3-2) to TRBJ1-1, with a possible D match to TRBD1 (5 bases). With 1 base removed from V and 5 bases from J, the gap between germline ends came to 14 bases. This CDR3 is built from 15 residues. CDR1 is LGHDT, CDR2 YNNKEL, per germline (reference sequence).

The rearrangement joins TRBV18 to TRBJ1-2; 9 bases fit TRBD1. Looked up from germline, CDR1 is KGHSH and CDR2 is LQKENI. Unmatched junction bases numbered 3, after V lost 3 bases and J lost 1 base. The CDR3 contains 15 residues. This CDR3 reads CASSPDRGNNYGYTF. CDR3 coding DNA: TGTGCCAGCTCACCCGACAGGGGGAATAACTATGGCTACACCTTC.

J is TRBJ2-3 and V is TRBV25-1, with 7 bases lining up with TRBD2. Germline values: CDR1 MGHDK, CDR2 SYGVNS. The length of the CDR3 is 14 residues. Unmatched junction bases numbered 12, after V lost 6 bases and J lost 9 bases. CDR3 amino acids: CASSSYAGGGTQYF. Written as DNA, the CDR3 is TGTGCCAGCAGCTCATACGCTGGGGGGGGAACGCAGTATTTT. The variable domain in full, completed from reference TRBV25-1 and TRBJ2-3, reads EADIYQTPRYLVIGTGKKITLECSQTMGHDKMYWYQQDPGMELHLIHYSYGVNSTEKGDLSSESTVSRIRTEHFPLTLESARPSHTSQYLCASSSYAGGGTQYFGPGTRLTVL.

The chain joins TRBV6-5 to TRBJ1-1; D remains unclear. The CDR3 sequence is 13 residues long. The V gene lost 7 bases and the J gene lost 1 base, with 10 bases spanning the gap. The germline V gene encodes CDR1 MNHEY and CDR2 SVGAGI. CDR3: CASTYRENTEAFF. The CDR3 DNA follows: TGTGCCAGCACCTACCGGGAGAACACTGAAGCTTTCTTT.

This chain joins TRBV12-3 or TRBV12-4 and TRBJ1-2; a weak D match, TRBD1 (5 bases). The CDR3 sequence is 12 residues long. V was clipped by 7 bases and J by 4 bases, with 10 bases between them. DNA for the CDR3: TGTGCCAGCACGACAGCCCTCTATGGCTACACCTTC. It is translated as CASTTALYGYTF.

The gene calls are TRBV10-1 and TRBJ1-1; 10 bases line up with TRBD1. Trimming removed 10 bases from V and 2 bases from J; junction bases left unmatched: 10. The germline CDR1 and CDR2 sequences are WNHNN and SYGVQD (reference sequence). CDR3 size: 15 residues. In DNA, the CDR3 is TGCGCCACCCGCCCCGGGACAGGGGCTAACACTGAAGCTTTCTTT. Translating it yields CATRPGTGANTEAFF.

This sequence joins TRBV10-3 and TRBJ2-3; TRBD2 matches at 7 bases. CDR3 size: 16 residues. With 4 bases clipped from V and 3 bases from J, the junction kept 10 bases outside the gene matches. The germline CDR1 and CDR2 sequences are ENHRY and SYGVKD. CDR3 in amino acids: CAISGHSGLQTDTQYF. DNA of the CDR3: TGTGCCATCAGTGGACATTCGGGACTACAGACAGATACGCAGTATTTT.

This clone was recorded only once. The chain carries TRBV19 and TRBJ1-5, with D possibly matching TRBD1 (5 bases). V was trimmed by 3 bases and J by 0 bases, leaving 9 bases between them. This CDR3 region has 15 residues. Germline CDR1 reads LNHDA; CDR2 reads SQIVND (reference sequence). This CDR3 is CASSITGRSNQPQHF. CDR3 nucleotides: TGTGCCAGTAGTATTACAGGCCGTAGCAATCAGCCCCAGCATTTT.

The V gene is TRBV27, the J gene TRBJ2-6; no firm D call. This CDR3 region has 16 residues. The ends were cut back, 5 bases at V and 0 bases at J, with 11 bases in the middle. Per the germline V gene, CDR1 is MNHEY and CDR2 is SMNVEV (reference sequence). The CDR3: CASSTLTSSGANVLTF. The DNA for the CDR3 is TGTGCCAGCAGTACCCTAACTTCCTCTGGGGCCAACGTCCTGACTTTC. The full variable domain, its missing parts supplied by reference TRBV27 and TRBJ2-6, is EAQVTQNPRYLITVTGKKLTVTCSQNMNHEYMSWYRQDPGLGLRQIYYSMNVEVTDKGDVPEGYKVSRKEKRNFPLILESPSPNQTSLYFCASSTLTSSGANVLTFGAGSRLTVL.

This rearrangement joins TRBV6-5 to TRBJ1-4; maybe TRBD1 (5 bases). Germline CDR1 reads MNHEY; CDR2 reads SVGAGI. The V gene lost 11 bases and the J gene lost 2 bases, with 12 bases spanning the gap. The CDR3 runs 13 residues. This chain's CDR3 is CAVLGVTNEKLFF. CDR3 coding DNA: TGTGCCGTCCTAGGGGTGACTAATGAAAAACTGTTTTTT.

The genes are TRBV28 and TRBJ1-5, with D possibly TRBD1 on 5 matching bases. The germline gives CDR1 MDHEN, CDR2 SYDVKM. The CDR3 runs 13 residues. V shed 7 bases and J shed 7 bases, with 14 bases lying between them. CDR3 sequence: CASIYWGGQPQHF. The CDR3 coding sequence is TGTGCCAGCATATACTGGGGGGGACAGCCCCAGCATTTT.

This chain links TRBV19 with TRBJ2-7, with 8 bases matching TRBD1. This CDR3 spans 14 amino acids. With 5 bases clipped from V and 5 bases from J, the junction kept 8 bases outside the gene matches. Germline CDR1 is LNHDA and CDR2 is SQIVND (reference sequence). The chain's CDR3 is CASSPRTGIDEQYF. CDR3 nucleotide sequence: TGTGCCAGTAGTCCACGGACAGGGATCGACGAGCAGTACTTC. Using reference TRBV19 and TRBJ2-7 for the parts outside the CDR3, the full variable domain is DGGITQSPKYLFRKEGQNVTLSCEQNLNHDAMYWYRQDPGQGLRLIYYSQIVNDFQKGDIAEGYSVSREKKESFPLTVTSAQKNPTAFYLCASSPRTGIDEQYFGPGTRLTVT.

The CDR3 protein is CASSLSGFEAFF. DNA of the CDR3: TGTGCCAGCAGCTTATCAGGGTTTGAAGCTTTCTTT. The rearrangement links TRBV7-2 to TRBJ1-1; the D gene is possibly TRBD1 (5 bases). Germline CDR1 is SGHTA and CDR2 is FQGNSA. Trimming left V 2 bases short and J 7 bases short, with 8 bases between. The length of the CDR3 is 12 residues. The full variable domain, with the rest looked up from reference TRBV7-2 and TRBJ1-1, is GAGVSQSPSNKVTEKGKDVELRCDPISGHTALYWYRQSLGQGLEFLIYFQGNSAPDKSGLPSDRFSAERTGGSVSTLTIQRTQQEDSAVYLCASSLSGFEAFFGQGTRLTVV.

The V call is TRBV6-5, the J call TRBJ2-2, with TRBD1 identical over 7 bases. This CDR3 spans 15 amino acids. Trimming took 10 bases from V and 0 from J; bases not matched to a gene: 8. Germline V lookup: CDR1 MNHEY, CDR2 SVGAGI. In DNA form, the CDR3 reads TGTGCCACCAATAAACAGGGGACGAACACCGGGGAGCTGTTTTTT. This translates into CATNKQGTNTGELFF.

This rearrangement joins TRBV5-4 to TRBJ1-1, with TRBD1 matching 9 bases. CDR3 length equals 15 residues. J was trimmed by 3 bases and V by 3 bases; bases with no gene match: 6. Per germline, CDR1 SGHNT and CDR2 YYREEE (reference sequence). CDR3 sequence: CASSSGQGKDTEAFF. In nucleotides, the CDR3 is TGTGCCAGCAGCTCCGGACAGGGGAAGGACACTGAAGCTTTCTTT.

The V call is TRBV19, the J call TRBJ2-6; 12 bases align to TRBD1. The trim removed 4 bases at V and 1 base at J, leaving 5 bases unmatched. The CDR3 runs to 18 residues. Germline V gene data show CDR1 as LNHDA and CDR2 as SQIVND (reference sequence). The CDR3 DNA is TGTGCCAGTAGTACGACGGGACAGGGGGCATCTGGGGCCAACGTCCTGACTTTC. Protein: CASSTTGQGASGANVLTF. Using reference TRBV19 and TRBJ2-6 for the parts outside the CDR3, the full variable domain is DGGITQSPKYLFRKEGQNVTLSCEQNLNHDAMYWYRQDPGQGLRLIYYSQIVNDFQKGDIAEGYSVSREKKESFPLTVTSAQKNPTAFYLCASSTTGQGASGANVLTFGAGSRLTVL.

This clone occurred a few times. V is TRBV5-6 and J is TRBJ1-1, with TRBD1 identical over 7 bases. The CDR3 totals 14 residues. V was pared by 2 bases and J by 5 bases, with 6 bases of the junction left unmatched. Germline V gives CDR1 SGHDT, CDR2 YYEEEE. CDR3 sequence (DNA): TGTGCCAGCAGCTTTAGAACAGGGGAGACTGAAGCTTTCTTT. Protein product: CASSFRTGETEAFF.

The V call is TRBV10-3, the J call TRBJ2-2; 8 nucleotides match TRBD1. V shed 7 bases and J 7 bases; nucleotides not matched to a gene: 8. The germline V gene encodes CDR1 ENHRY and CDR2 SYGVKD. This CDR3 region has 14 residues. The CDR3 sequence: CAIMDRVENGELFF. Here the CDR3 DNA reads TGTGCCATCATGGACAGGGTGGAGAACGGGGAGCTGTTTTTT.